These T cell receptor beta chains were read from a single sample in a study of blood T cell repertoires in COVID-19. Data came from immunoSEQ multiplex PCR; TCRdb stores just in-frame clones and leaves some out. Among under 70,000 clones, approximately 90% were seen once, and the ten largest hold around a tenth. The sequenced sample consisted of PBMCs or T cells enriched from blood (not recorded which). These receptors were taken from a woman in her 40s who had recovered from COVID-19. CDR3s include the opening cysteine and the closing phenylalanine or tryptophan. Fields, in order: V gene, D gene, clone size, J gene, CDR3 DNA, CDR3 protein. A D gene is named only where the DNA matches it firmly. Not every row has a clone size; where given, it reads once, few, many or a size class.

V gene: TRBV19; D gene: TRBD1; clone size: -; J gene: TRBJ1-2; CDR3 DNA: TGTGCCAGTAGTATTAATACAGGGGCTCCTTACTATGGCTACACCTTC; CDR3 protein: CASSINTGAPYYGYTF
V gene: TRBV29-1; D gene: TRBD2; clone size: -; J gene: TRBJ2-3; CDR3 DNA: TGCAGCGTTGTGTCTACGGGGGGGCTCACAGATACGCAGTATTTT; CDR3 protein: CSVVSTGGLTDTQYF
V gene: TRBV19; D gene: TRBD1; clone size: -; J gene: TRBJ2-7; CDR3 DNA: TGTGCCAGTAGTAGAACAGGGGAGAACTCCTACGAGCAGTACTTC; CDR3 protein: CASSRTGENSYEQYF
V gene: TRBV27; D gene: -; clone size: -; J gene: TRBJ2-2; CDR3 DNA: TGTGCCAGCAAACGGAACACAGGGAGAGGGACCGGGGAGCTGTTTTTT; CDR3 protein: CASKRNTGRGTGELFF
V gene: TRBV7-8; D gene: -; clone size: -; J gene: TRBJ2-1; CDR3 DNA: TGTGCCAGCAGCCGCAGCGGAACCTCCTACAATGAGCAGTTCTTC; CDR3 protein: CASSRSGTSYNEQFF
V gene: TRBV24-1; D gene: -; clone size: -; J gene: TRBJ2-7; CDR3 DNA: TGTGCCACCAGTGACCGAGACAGGTCCTACGAGCAGTACTTC; CDR3 protein: CATSDRDRSYEQYF
V gene: TRBV19; D gene: -; clone size: -; J gene: TRBJ2-2; CDR3 DNA: TGTGCCAGTAGTAGATATACCGCGGCCGGGGAGCTGTTTTTT; CDR3 protein: CASSRYTAAGELFF
V gene: TRBV10-1; D gene: -; clone size: few; J gene: TRBJ1-3; CDR3 DNA: TGCGCCAGCACCGAGAACTCTGGAAACACCATATATTTT; CDR3 protein: CASTENSGNTIYF
V gene: TRBV5-8; D gene: -; clone size: -; J gene: TRBJ1-6; CDR3 DNA: TGTGCCAGCAGCTTGGGCGAGGGTGATCATTCACCCCTCCACTTT; CDR3 protein: CASSLGEGDHSPLHF
V gene: TRBV19; D gene: TRBD1; clone size: once; J gene: TRBJ1-6; CDR3 DNA: TGTGCCAGTAGTTCACAGGGGTCCTATAATTCACCCCTCCACTTT; CDR3 protein: CASSSQGSYNSPLHF
V gene: TRBV3-1/TRBV3-2; D gene: -; clone size: -; J gene: TRBJ2-7; CDR3 DNA: TGTGCCAGCAGCCAAGATCTATACGAGCAGTACTTC; CDR3 protein: CASSQDLYEQYF
V gene: TRBV9; D gene: TRBD1; clone size: once; J gene: TRBJ2-1; CDR3 DNA: TGTGCCAGCAGTACCATGAACAGGGGCACGGTAGGGCAGTTCTTC; CDR3 protein: CASSTMNRGTVGQFF
V gene: TRBV12-3/TRBV12-4; D gene: TRBD1; clone size: -; J gene: TRBJ2-5; CDR3 DNA: TGTGCCAGCAGTCGACAGGGTCAAGAGACCCAGTACTTC; CDR3 protein: CASSRQGQETQYF
V gene: TRBV18; D gene: TRBD1; clone size: -; J gene: TRBJ1-6; CDR3 DNA: TGTGCCAGCTCACCACAGGGGACAGGGGCAACAGCGGCTAATTCACCCCTCCACTTT; CDR3 protein: CASSPQGTGATAANSPLHF
V gene: TRBV9; D gene: TRBD2; clone size: -; J gene: TRBJ2-3; CDR3 DNA: TGTGCCAGCAGCCACGGGACGGGGGGAACAGATACGCAGTATTTT; CDR3 protein: CASSHGTGGTDTQYF
V gene: TRBV2; D gene: TRBD1; clone size: -; J gene: TRBJ1-6; CDR3 DNA: TGTGCCAGCACGACAGGGGTAAATTCACCCCTCCACTTT; CDR3 protein: CASTTGVNSPLHF
V gene: TRBV6-5; D gene: -; clone size: -; J gene: TRBJ2-7; CDR3 DNA: TGTGCCAGCAGCTCCTATGCGGGGATGGACGAGCAGTACTTC; CDR3 protein: CASSSYAGMDEQYF
V gene: TRBV29-1; D gene: -; clone size: -; J gene: TRBJ2-5; CDR3 DNA: TGCAGCACTCAGGGCCAGGGGCGCGGAGAGACCCAGTACTTC; CDR3 protein: CSTQGQGRGETQYF
V gene: TRBV7-8; D gene: TRBD2; clone size: -; J gene: TRBJ2-2; CDR3 DNA: TGTGCCAGTAGAGCGGGGGAAAACACCGGGGAGCTGTTTTTT; CDR3 protein: CASRAGENTGELFF
V gene: TRBV11-2; D gene: -; clone size: -; J gene: TRBJ2-5; CDR3 DNA: TGTGCCAGCAGCTTAAGTACCGCCATTGAGGAGACCCAGTACTTC; CDR3 protein: CASSLSTAIEETQYF
V gene: TRBV5-1; D gene: TRBD2; clone size: -; J gene: TRBJ2-3; CDR3 DNA: TGCGCCAGCAGCTTGGCCAGCGGGGGGCCGGTTCTCGGCACAGATACGCAGTATTTT; CDR3 protein: CASSLASGGPVLGTDTQYF
V gene: TRBV28; D gene: -; clone size: few; J gene: TRBJ1-2; CDR3 DNA: TGTGCCAGCAGGGCGGGTGGGTATGGCTACACCTTC; CDR3 protein: CASRAGGYGYTF
V gene: TRBV4-1; D gene: TRBD1; clone size: -; J gene: TRBJ1-3; CDR3 DNA: TGCGCCAGCAGCCCCGGGACAGGGGGATCTGGAAACACCATATATTTT; CDR3 protein: CASSPGTGGSGNTIYF
V gene: TRBV7-9; D gene: -; clone size: -; J gene: TRBJ2-7; CDR3 DNA: TGTGCCAGCAGCTTATCGACAAAAGTCGGCAGGGTGCTCGACGAGCAGTACTTC; CDR3 protein: CASSLSTKVGRVLDEQYF
V gene: TRBV9; D gene: -; clone size: -; J gene: TRBJ1-1; CDR3 DNA: TGTGCCAGCAGCGTAGAGGGGGGGGCTTTCTTT; CDR3 protein: CASSVEGGAFF
V gene: TRBV5-1; D gene: TRBD1; clone size: -; J gene: TRBJ1-1; CDR3 DNA: TGCGCCAGCAGCTGGGGACAGTTGAACACTGAAGCTTTCTTT; CDR3 protein: CASSWGQLNTEAFF
V gene: TRBV16; D gene: -; clone size: -; J gene: TRBJ2-7; CDR3 DNA: TGTGCCAGCAGCCAATCTGGTACTTTCCACGAGCAGTACTTC; CDR3 protein: CASSQSGTFHEQYF
V gene: TRBV2; D gene: TRBD2; clone size: -; J gene: TRBJ2-5; CDR3 DNA: TGTGCCAGCATAGGGGTAGCGGGGGGGCCGGACCAAGAGACCCAGTACTTC; CDR3 protein: CASIGVAGGPDQETQYF
V gene: TRBV5-6; D gene: -; clone size: -; J gene: TRBJ1-5; CDR3 DNA: TGTGCCAGCAGCTTTTCACAACCCAATCAGCCCCAGCATTTT; CDR3 protein: CASSFSQPNQPQHF
V gene: TRBV29-1; D gene: -; clone size: -; J gene: TRBJ1-3; CDR3 DNA: TGCAGCGTCCGAACTGGACAGCACTCTGGAAACACCATATATTTT; CDR3 protein: CSVRTGQHSGNTIYF
V gene: TRBV6-2/TRBV6-3; D gene: TRBD1; clone size: -; J gene: TRBJ2-6; CDR3 DNA: TGTGCCAGCAGTTACTCGACAGGGACGGGCTCTGGGGCCAACGTCCTGACTTTC; CDR3 protein: CASSYSTGTGSGANVLTF
V gene: TRBV7-6; D gene: TRBD1; clone size: -; J gene: TRBJ2-5; CDR3 DNA: TGTGCCAGCAGCTTAGTCCCAGGGGGCTATCAAGAGACCCAGTACTTC; CDR3 protein: CASSLVPGGYQETQYF
V gene: TRBV19; D gene: -; clone size: -; J gene: TRBJ2-7; CDR3 DNA: TGTGCCAGTAGTATTCAGGACAGCTCCTACGAGCAGTACTTC; CDR3 protein: CASSIQDSSYEQYF
V gene: TRBV7-9; D gene: TRBD1; clone size: few; J gene: TRBJ1-4; CDR3 DNA: TGTGCCAGCAGCTTCGACGACGGGTTCGGGACAGACAATGAAAAACTGTTTTTT; CDR3 protein: CASSFDDGFGTDNEKLFF
V gene: TRBV4-2; D gene: -; clone size: -; J gene: TRBJ1-2; CDR3 DNA: TGTGCCAGCAGTGACTTTGGGGGGATCACTTTGCGATATGGCTACACCTTC; CDR3 protein: CASSDFGGITLRYGYTF
V gene: TRBV5-1; D gene: -; clone size: once; J gene: TRBJ2-1; CDR3 DNA: TGCGCCAGCAGCTTGGCTTCCTCGGTGGATGAGCAGTTCTTC; CDR3 protein: CASSLASSVDEQFF
V gene: TRBV14; D gene: -; clone size: -; J gene: TRBJ1-1; CDR3 DNA: TGTGCCAGCAGCCAAGTAGGAGCAACGGTTGAAGCTTTCTTT; CDR3 protein: CASSQVGATVEAFF
V gene: TRBV3-1/TRBV3-2; D gene: -; clone size: -; J gene: TRBJ1-2; CDR3 DNA: TGTGCCAGCACTGGGGGAGGTGGCTACACCTTC; CDR3 protein: CASTGGGGYTF
V gene: TRBV19; D gene: TRBD1; clone size: few; J gene: TRBJ1-1; CDR3 DNA: TGTGCCAGTAGTTCGACAGGGAGGACTGAAGCTTTCTTT; CDR3 protein: CASSSTGRTEAFF
V gene: TRBV7-7; D gene: TRBD2; clone size: once; J gene: TRBJ2-5; CDR3 DNA: TGTGCCAGCAGCTCAACCAGCGGGAGTCCTCAAGGTACCCAGTACTTC; CDR3 protein: CASSSTSGSPQGTQYF
V gene: TRBV6-1; D gene: -; clone size: -; J gene: TRBJ1-1; CDR3 DNA: TGTGCCAGCAGTGAGGGACACTCTGAAGCTTTCTTT; CDR3 protein: CASSEGHSEAFF